This paragraph reports one T cell receptor (beta chain). The sample belongs to a study of blood T cell repertoires in COVID-19. Study-wide background: Acute and convalescent COVID-19 specimens originated in the United States, Italy and Spain. PBMCs, B-cell-depleted T cells, or T cells were the source of the cDNA or gDNA that made up the material.

Per the original methods: Amplification with reference gene primers provided the estimates of nucleated cell counts. Measured with immunoSEQ multiplex PCR; TCRdb has only the in-frame clones, and not every one. V, J and clone size were drawn from that table, and D and trimming were deduced from the DNA. The table includes approximately 54,000 clones, roughly 81% detected once. V gave up 5 bases and J gave up 3 bases, with 8 bases separating them. The CDR3 is 12 residues long. Germline CDR1 SSHAT, CDR2 FNYEAQ (reference sequence). Material for sequencing was peripheral blood. V is TRBV7-7 and J is TRBJ2-7; D ambiguous. This sequence originates from a woman aged 55-75 years with acute or convalescent COVID-19. The CDR3 DNA is TGTGCCAGCAGCCTTAGCAACTACGAGCAGTACTTC. It yields the protein CASSLSNYEQYF.